This entry concerns a single T cell receptor beta chain. Its antigen is undetermined. These data come from a study of identifying expanded T cells in peripheral blood. Regarding the study as a whole: Technical replicates showed roughly 1.2 changed clones; two weeks 15 to 20; four weeks 19.

Here immunoSEQ multiplex PCR was the method, and the copy in TCRdb shows in-frame clones only, minus some. Of roughly 100,000 clones in the sample, approximately 90% are singletons; the top ten hold roughly 15%. This CDR3 region has 14 residues. V was pared by 8 bases and J by 0 bases, with 7 bases of the junction left unmatched. Looked up from germline, CDR1 is MGHDK and CDR2 is SYGVNS. The sample taken for sequencing was blood. The genes are TRBV25-1 and TRBJ2-7; 7 nucleotides match TRBD1. This clonotype was sampled from a person aged 18-70 years in good health. CDR3 DNA sequence: TGTGCCAGCTCTCCAGGGGGTAGCTCCTACGAGCAGTACTTC. Its translation is CASSPGGSSYEQYF.